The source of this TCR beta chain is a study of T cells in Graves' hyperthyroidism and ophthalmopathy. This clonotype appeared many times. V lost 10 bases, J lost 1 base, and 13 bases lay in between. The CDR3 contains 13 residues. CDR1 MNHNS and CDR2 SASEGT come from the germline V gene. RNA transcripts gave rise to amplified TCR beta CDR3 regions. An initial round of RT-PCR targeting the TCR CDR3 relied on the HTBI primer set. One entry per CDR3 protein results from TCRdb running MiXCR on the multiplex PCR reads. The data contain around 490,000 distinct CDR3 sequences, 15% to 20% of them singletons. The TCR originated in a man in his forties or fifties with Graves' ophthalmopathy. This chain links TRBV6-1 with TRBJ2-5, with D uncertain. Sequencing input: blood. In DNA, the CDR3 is TGTGCCATCGAAGGGCAGCGCCAAGAGACCCAGTACTTC. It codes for CAIEGQRQETQYF.